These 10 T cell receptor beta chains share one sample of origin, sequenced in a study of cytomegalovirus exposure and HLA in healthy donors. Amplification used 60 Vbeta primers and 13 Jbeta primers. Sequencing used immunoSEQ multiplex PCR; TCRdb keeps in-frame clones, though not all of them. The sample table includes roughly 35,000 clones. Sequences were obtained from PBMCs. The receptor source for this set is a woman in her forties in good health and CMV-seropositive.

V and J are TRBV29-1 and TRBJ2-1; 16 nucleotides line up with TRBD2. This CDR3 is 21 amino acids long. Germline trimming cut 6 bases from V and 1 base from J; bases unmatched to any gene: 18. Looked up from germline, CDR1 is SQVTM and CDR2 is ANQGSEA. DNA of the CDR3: TGCAGCGTCCTGGGGAGTCCCGGGACTAGCGGGAGGGCCGTATCCTACAATGAGCAGTTCTTC. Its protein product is CSVLGSPGTSGRAVSYNEQFF.

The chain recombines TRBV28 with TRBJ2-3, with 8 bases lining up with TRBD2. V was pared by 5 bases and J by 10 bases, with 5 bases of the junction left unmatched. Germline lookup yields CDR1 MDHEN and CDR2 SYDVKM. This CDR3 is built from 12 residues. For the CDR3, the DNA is TGTGCCAGCAGTCCTAGAGCGGGAGCGCAGTATTTT. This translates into CASSPRAGAQYF.

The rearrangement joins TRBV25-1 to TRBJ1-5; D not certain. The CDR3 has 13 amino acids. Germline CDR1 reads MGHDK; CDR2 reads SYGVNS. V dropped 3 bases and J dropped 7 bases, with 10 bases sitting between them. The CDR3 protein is CASSDGEGQPQHF. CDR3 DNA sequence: TGTGCCAGCAGTGACGGGGAGGGACAGCCCCAGCATTTT.

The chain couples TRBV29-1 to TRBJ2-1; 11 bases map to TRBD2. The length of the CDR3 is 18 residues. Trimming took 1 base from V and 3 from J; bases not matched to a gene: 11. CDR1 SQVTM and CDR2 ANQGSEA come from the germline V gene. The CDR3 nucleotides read TGCAGCGTTGAAGGGTGGCTAGCGGGAGGAGGGGGCTACAATGAGCAGTTCTTC. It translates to CSVEGWLAGGGGYNEQFF.

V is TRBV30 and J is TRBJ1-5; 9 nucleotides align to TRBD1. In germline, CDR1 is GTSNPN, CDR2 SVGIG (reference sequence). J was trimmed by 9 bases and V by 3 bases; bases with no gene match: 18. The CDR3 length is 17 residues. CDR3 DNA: TGTGCCTGGAGCCCGGGACAGGGATTTTATGGATGGGGGCCCCAGCATTTT. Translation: CAWSPGQGFYGWGPQHF.

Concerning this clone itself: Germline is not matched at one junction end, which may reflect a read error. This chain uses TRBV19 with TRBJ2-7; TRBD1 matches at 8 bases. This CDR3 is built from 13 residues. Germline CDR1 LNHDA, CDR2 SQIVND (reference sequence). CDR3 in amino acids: CASSMMQGAQSEF. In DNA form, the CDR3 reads TGTGCCAGTAGTATGATGCAGGGGGCGCAGTCAGAATTC.

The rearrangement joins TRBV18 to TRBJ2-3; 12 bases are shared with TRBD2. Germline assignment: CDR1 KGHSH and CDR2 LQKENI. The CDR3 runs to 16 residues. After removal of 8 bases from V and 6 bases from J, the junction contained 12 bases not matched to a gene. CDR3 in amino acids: CASASTSGGLADTQYF. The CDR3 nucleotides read TGTGCCAGCGCGTCAACTAGCGGGGGGTTGGCGGATACGCAGTATTTT.

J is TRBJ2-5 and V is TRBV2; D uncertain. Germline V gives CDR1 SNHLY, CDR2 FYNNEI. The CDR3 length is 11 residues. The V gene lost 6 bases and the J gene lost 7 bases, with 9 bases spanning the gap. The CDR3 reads CASRVTGTQYF. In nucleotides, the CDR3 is TGTGCCAGCAGGGTGACGGGGACCCAGTACTTC.

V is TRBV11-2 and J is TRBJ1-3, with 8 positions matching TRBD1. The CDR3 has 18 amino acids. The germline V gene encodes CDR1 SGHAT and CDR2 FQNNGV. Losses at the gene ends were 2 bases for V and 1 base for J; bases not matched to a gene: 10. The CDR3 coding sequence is TGTGCCAGCAGCTTACTAACAGGGGGATTAGGTTCTGGAAACACCATATATTTT. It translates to CASSLLTGGLGSGNTIYF.

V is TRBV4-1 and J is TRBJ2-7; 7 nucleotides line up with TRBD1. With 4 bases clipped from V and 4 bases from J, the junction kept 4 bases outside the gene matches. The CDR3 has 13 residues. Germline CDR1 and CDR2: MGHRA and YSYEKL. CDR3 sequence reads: CASSPRQGYEQYF. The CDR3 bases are TGCGCCAGCAGCCCGCGACAGGGTTACGAGCAGTACTTC.